This T cell receptor beta chain was identified during a study of monozygotic twins with inflammatory bowel disease. TCRdb re-called the 5' RACE reads, yielding one record per CDR3 amino acid sequence without DNA. Found here are 200,000 to 250,000 distinct CDR3 sequences; the top ten clones hold under 8.5%. CDR1 SGHRS and CDR2 YFSETQ come from the germline V gene. The CDR3 has 16 residues. The sequenced sample consisted of blood. This chain links TRBV5-1 with TRBJ1-3; checking the TCRdb D call of TRBD1 is not possible without DNA. The sequence was obtained from a human donor with ulcerative colitis or Crohn's disease, or a healthy co-twin of an affected twin (not recorded which). CDR3 region: CASSAGQGATGNTIYF.